The sequence of this T cell receptor (beta chain) was determined in a study of tumor-infiltrating lymphocytes in primary liver carcinoma. Study summary: Productive TCRbeta read yields ran from roughly 3.7 to 6.8 million per sample and were similar between tissues.

They got blood RNA out of unsorted whole blood and also pulled out germline DNA. What was collected before surgery was around 4 milliliters of peripheral blood. As regards this clonotype: Its matching antigen is unknown. This may be a read error, as it is one base from a much larger clone.

Study-wide points: Left bulk and unsorted, the samples did not allow CD4+ and CD8+ repertoires to be compared.

Starting material of 500 ng total RNA yielded TCR beta cDNA via a constant-region primer. Libraries covering TCR beta were generated through three nested multiplex PCR rounds (using a slightly modified ARM-PCR). TCRdb reanalysed the multiplex PCR reads using MiXCR and keeps one entry per CDR3 protein. The profile shows 250,000 to 400,000 distinct CDR3 sequences, roughly two thirds of them singletons. The sequence derives from a man aged 35 to 55 with primary liver carcinoma and hepatitis B virus infection. Material: peripheral blood.

In DNA form, the CDR3 reads TGCGCCAGCAGCGACAGGCAGGGGTGGAACACTGAAGCTTTCTTT. As protein: CASSDRQGWNTEAFF. The V call is TRBV5-1, the J call TRBJ1-1; TRBD1 is a possible D gene (6 bases). The CDR3 totals 15 residues. The V and J ends lost 4 bases and 1 base respectively, with 14 bases between them. The germline V gene has CDR1 SGHRS and CDR2 YFSETQ.